This T cell receptor (beta chain) is from a study of cytomegalovirus exposure and HLA in healthy donors. Deletions cut 7 bases from V and 6 bases from J, with 19 bases between. The CDR3 is 14 amino acids. Germline V gene lookup returns CDR1 SNHLY and CDR2 FYNNEI. Findings of the study overall: It has been reported that TCR beta sequences accurately predicted the HLA-A and HLA-B alleles of most subjects. Certain indistinguishable V segments, among them TRBV6-2 and TRBV6-3, were excluded. Earlier analysis found most TCR beta V segments productive about 87% or about 30% of the time.

The PCR ran on 60 Vbeta and 13 Jbeta primers. Authors' analysis steps: About 10 million shared chains were among roughly 81 million unique TCR beta chains counted in a later analysis. Some clones are missing from TCRdb's copy, which holds only in-frame ones; the method was immunoSEQ multiplex PCR. That table gives V, J and clone size, and the DNA gave D and trimming. The data contain over 200,000 clones, about 89% of them singletons. In regard to this clone: The antigen remains undetermined.

This chain joins TRBV2 and TRBJ2-7; a weak D match, TRBD2 (6 bases). Material: PBMCs. This receptor was obtained from a woman aged 18-30 years in good health and CMV-seronegative. Written as DNA, the CDR3 is TGTGCCAGCACGCGAGGAGTAGCGGTCGGCGAGCAGTACTTC. This codes for CASTRGVAVGEQYF.